The 4 T cell receptor beta chains given below trace back to one sample, sequenced in a study of blood T cell repertoires in COVID-19. The repertoire was sequenced with immunoSEQ multiplex PCR; TCRdb's copy has only in-frame clones and lacks some. The sample lists roughly 270,000 clones, 75% to 90% seen once, with about 2.3% in the top ten. Sequencing was performed on PBMCs or T cells enriched from blood (not recorded which). These receptors were obtained from a woman in her 50s who had recovered from COVID-19.

CDR3 DNA sequence: TGTGCCAGCAGCTTAAGCCAGGCCTATGGCTACACCTTC. Encoded protein: CASSLSQAYGYTF. The chain recombines TRBV7-2 with TRBJ1-2, with D unclear. V lost 2 bases to trimming and J lost 4 bases, with 8 bases between them. Germline V gene data show CDR1 as SGHTA and CDR2 as FQGNSA. The CDR3 contains 13 residues.

The genes are TRBV5-1 and TRBJ2-1; 13 nucleotides match TRBD2. CDR1 SGHRS and CDR2 YFSETQ come from the germline V gene. This CDR3 spans 18 amino acids. The V and J ends lost 0 bases and 2 bases, in that order; junction bases with no gene match: 5. CDR3 sequence reads: CASSLGTSGRAAYNEQFF. Written as DNA, the CDR3 is TGCGCCAGCAGCTTGGGTACTAGCGGGAGGGCCGCCTACAATGAGCAGTTCTTC.

This chain uses TRBV11-2 with TRBJ2-3; 9 nucleotides line up with TRBD2. The germline V gene has CDR1 SGHAT and CDR2 FQNNGV. The V segment lost 9 bases and the J segment 5 bases; nucleotides outside the gene matches: 9. This CDR3 is built from 14 residues. This CDR3 reads CASDPGLALDTQYF. The CDR3 coding sequence is TGTGCCAGTGACCCGGGACTAGCCCTAGATACGCAGTATTTT.

The V call is TRBV7-8, the J call TRBJ2-7, with 9 bases that match TRBD2. Germline CDR1 SGHVS, CDR2 FQNEAQ. After removal of 1 base from V and 6 bases from J, the junction contained 4 bases not matched to a gene. The CDR3 length is 14 residues. The CDR3 DNA follows: TGTGCCAGCAGCTTAGGTCTAGCGGGACGCGAGCAGTACTTC. This gives the protein CASSLGLAGREQYF. The complete variable domain, with remaining parts taken from reference TRBV7-8 and TRBJ2-7, reads GAGVSQSPRYKVAKRGQDVALRCDPISGHVSLFWYQQALGQGPEFLTYFQNEAQLDKSGLPSDRFFAERPEGSVSTLKIQRTQQEDSAVYLCASSLGLAGREQYFGPGTRLTVT.